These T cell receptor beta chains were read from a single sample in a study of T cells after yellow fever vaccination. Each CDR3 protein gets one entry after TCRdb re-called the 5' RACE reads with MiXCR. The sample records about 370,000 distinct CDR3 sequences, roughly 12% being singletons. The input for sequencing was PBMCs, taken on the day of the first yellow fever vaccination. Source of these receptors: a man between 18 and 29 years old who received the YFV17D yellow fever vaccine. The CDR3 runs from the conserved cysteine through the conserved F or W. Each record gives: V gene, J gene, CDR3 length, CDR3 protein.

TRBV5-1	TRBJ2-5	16	CASSPGLALGGETQYF
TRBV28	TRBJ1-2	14	CASSLYRGPYGYTF
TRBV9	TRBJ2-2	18	CASSVAGTSGAGAGELFF
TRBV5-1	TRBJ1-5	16	CASSLGTGAGNQPQHF
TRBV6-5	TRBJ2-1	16	CASSYSPTPYMNEQFF
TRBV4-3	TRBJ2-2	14	CASSQGVSTGELFF
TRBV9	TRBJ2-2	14	CASSGQGNPGELFF
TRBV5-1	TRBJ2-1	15	CASSLAGRAGGIEFF
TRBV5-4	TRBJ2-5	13	CASSLWSGETQYF
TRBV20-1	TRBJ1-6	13	CSAGNRGNSPLHF
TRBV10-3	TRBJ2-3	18	CAISEVGQADPSTDTQYF
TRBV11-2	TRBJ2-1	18	CASSSKGGGPPEYNEQFF
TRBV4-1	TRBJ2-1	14	CASNSRAGYNEQFF
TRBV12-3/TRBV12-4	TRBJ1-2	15	CASSLAIGAAYGYTF
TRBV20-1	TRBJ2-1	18	CSARLLQAGPSSYNEQFF
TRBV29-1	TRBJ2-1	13	CSVVLQGRNEQFF
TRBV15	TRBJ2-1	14	CATSRGPQDNEQFF
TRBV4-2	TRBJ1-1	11	CASSQGMRPFF
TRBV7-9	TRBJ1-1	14	CASSLVVRDTEAFF
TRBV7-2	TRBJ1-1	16	CASSLAGRGGNTEAFF
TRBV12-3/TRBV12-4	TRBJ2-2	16	CASSPRQAGDTGELFF
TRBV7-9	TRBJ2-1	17	CASSFPFGQGGIDEQFF